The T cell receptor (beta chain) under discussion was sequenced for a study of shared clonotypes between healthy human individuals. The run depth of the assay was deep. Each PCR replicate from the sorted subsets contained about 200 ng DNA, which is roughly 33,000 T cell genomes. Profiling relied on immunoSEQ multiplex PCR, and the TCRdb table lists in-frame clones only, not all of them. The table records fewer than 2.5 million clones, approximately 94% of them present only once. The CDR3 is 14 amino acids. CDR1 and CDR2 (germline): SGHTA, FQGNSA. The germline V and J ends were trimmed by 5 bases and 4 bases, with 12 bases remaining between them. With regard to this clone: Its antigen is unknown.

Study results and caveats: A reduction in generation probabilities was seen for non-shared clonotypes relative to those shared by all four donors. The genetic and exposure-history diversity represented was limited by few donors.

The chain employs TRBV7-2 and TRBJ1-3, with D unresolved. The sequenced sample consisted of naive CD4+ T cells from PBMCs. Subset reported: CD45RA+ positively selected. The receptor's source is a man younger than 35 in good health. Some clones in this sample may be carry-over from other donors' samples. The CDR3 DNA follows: TGTGCCAGCAGCCCCCGTATGGCGGGAAACACCATATATTTT. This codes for CASSPRMAGNTIYF.